A single sample gave rise to the 5 T cell receptor beta chains below, sequenced in a study of PD-L1 blockade in urothelial cancer. TCRdb's copy holds only in-frame clones and misses some; the assay was immunoSEQ multiplex PCR. The sample shows tens of thousands of clones, 85% to 90% of them seen only once. Sequencing used PBMCs, obtained around atezolizumab (anti-PD-L1) treatment. These receptors all stem from a man aged 50-60 years with urothelial cancer.

CDR3 bases: TGTGCCAGCAGCTTACTACAGGACAGCCTAAAGAACACTGAAGCTTTCTTT. Its protein product is CASSLLQDSLKNTEAFF. The chain has TRBV7-2 and TRBJ1-1, with a weak D call TRBD1 (6 bases). CDR1 is SGHTA and CDR2 is FQGNSA in the germline V gene. Trimming took off 2 bases at V and 1 base at J, with 17 bases between the two ends. The CDR3 runs to 17 residues. Variable domain in full (rest from reference TRBV7-2 and TRBJ1-1): GAGVSQSPSNKVTEKGKDVELRCDPISGHTALYWYRQSLGQGLEFLIYFQGNSAPDKSGLPSDRFSAERTGGSVSTLTIQRTQQEDSAVYLCASSLLQDSLKNTEAFFGQGTRLTVV.

The rearrangement uses TRBV2 and TRBJ2-1, with D uncertain. The CDR3 has 11 amino acids. Trimming took 8 bases from V and 7 from J, leaving 9 bases between them. Per germline, CDR1 SNHLY and CDR2 FYNNEI. The CDR3 region is CASGRQNEQFF. The CDR3 bases are TGTGCCAGCGGCCGACAAAATGAGCAGTTCTTC.

The chain is built from TRBV7-9 and TRBJ2-7; 9 bases fit TRBD2. Germline CDR1 is SEHNR and CDR2 is FQNEAQ (reference sequence). The CDR3 sequence is 19 residues long. The V gene end was trimmed by 5 bases and the J gene end by 2 bases; junction bases not matched to a gene: 19. CDR3 DNA: TGTGCCAGCAGCCCCGGGGGTAGCGGGGGCCCTGACCCCACCTACGAGCAGTACTTC. Amino acid sequence: CASSPGGSGGPDPTYEQYF. Supplemented by reference TRBV7-9 and TRBJ2-7, the full variable domain reads DTGVSQNPRHKITKRGQNVTFRCDPISEHNRLYWYRQTLGQGPEFLTYFQNEAQLEKSRLLSDRFSAERPKGSFSTLEIQRTEQGDSAMYLCASSPGGSGGPDPTYEQYFGPGTRLTVT.

This clone was detected only a few times. The chain combines TRBV18 with TRBJ1-5; D gene uncertain. The CDR3 length is 13 residues. V was trimmed by 9 bases and J by 5 bases, leaving 14 bases between them. The germline gives CDR1 KGHSH, CDR2 LQKENI. The CDR3 protein is CASAEGLDQPQHF. CDR3 DNA sequence: TGTGCCAGTGCCGAGGGTTTGGATCAGCCCCAGCATTTT. Based on the CDR3 plus reference TRBV18 and TRBJ1-5, the full variable domain is NAGVMQNPRHLVRRRGQEARLRCSPMKGHSHVYWYRQLPEEGLKFMVYLQKENIIDESGMPKERFSAEFPKEGPSILRIQQVVRGDSAAYFCASAEGLDQPQHFGDGTRLSIL.

The chain links TRBV28 to TRBJ1-3; possibly TRBD1 for D (5 bases). CDR1 and CDR2 from the germline V gene are MDHEN and SYDVKM. The CDR3 spans 16 residues. The germline V and J ends were trimmed by 6 bases and 2 bases, with 17 bases remaining between them. The CDR3 here is CASRISQGSAGNTIYF. The CDR3 DNA reads TGTGCCAGCAGGATCTCTCAGGGCTCGGCTGGAAACACCATATATTTT.